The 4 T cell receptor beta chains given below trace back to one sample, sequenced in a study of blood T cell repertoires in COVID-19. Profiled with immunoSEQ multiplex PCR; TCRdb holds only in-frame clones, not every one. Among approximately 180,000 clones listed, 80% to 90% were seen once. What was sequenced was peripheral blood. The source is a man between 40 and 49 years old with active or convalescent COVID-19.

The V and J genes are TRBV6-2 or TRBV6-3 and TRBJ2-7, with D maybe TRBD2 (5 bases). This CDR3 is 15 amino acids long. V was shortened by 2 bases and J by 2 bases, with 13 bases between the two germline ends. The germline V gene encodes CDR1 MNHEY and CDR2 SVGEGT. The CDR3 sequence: CASSYAASITYEQYF. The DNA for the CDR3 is TGTGCCAGCAGTTACGCCGCTAGCATCACCTACGAGCAGTACTTC.

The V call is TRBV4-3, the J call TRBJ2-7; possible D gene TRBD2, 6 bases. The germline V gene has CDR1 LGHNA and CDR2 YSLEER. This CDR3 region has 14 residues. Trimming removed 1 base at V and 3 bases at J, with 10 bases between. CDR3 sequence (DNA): TGCGCCAGCAGCCAAGGACTAGGTGGCTACGAGCAGTACTTC. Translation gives CASSQGLGGYEQYF.

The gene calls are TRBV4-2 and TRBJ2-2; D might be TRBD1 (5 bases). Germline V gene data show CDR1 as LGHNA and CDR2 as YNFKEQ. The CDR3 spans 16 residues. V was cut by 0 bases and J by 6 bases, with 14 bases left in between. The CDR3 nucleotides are TGTGCCAGCAGCCAAGACCCAGGGATGATGGCCGGGGAGCTGTTTTTT. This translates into CASSQDPGMMAGELFF.

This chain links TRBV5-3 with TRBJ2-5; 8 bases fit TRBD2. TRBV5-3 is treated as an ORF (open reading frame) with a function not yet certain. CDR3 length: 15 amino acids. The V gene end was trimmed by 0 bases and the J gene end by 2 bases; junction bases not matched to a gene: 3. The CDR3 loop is CARSLAGGGQETQYF. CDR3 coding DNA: TGTGCCAGAAGCTTGGCCGGCGGGGGGCAAGAGACCCAGTACTTC.